One sample yielded the 2 T cell receptor beta chains listed below, sequenced in a study of read filtering for tumor transcriptome and immune sequencing. This library used approximately 370 ng RNA and molecular barcoded adaptors spanning alpha/delta and beta/gamma chains. Each CDR3 protein is one row after TCRdb ran MiXCR on the reads. The sample has approximately 40,000 distinct CDR3 sequences, 14% seen once. Sequenced sample: a population of CD138-negative cells sorted from bone marrow. The receptors derive from a donor over 35 with multiple myeloma.

This clonotype was seen at least ten times. This chain links TRBV5-6 with TRBJ2-3; 8 bases are shared with TRBD2. Trimming cost V 4 bases and J 5 bases; bases outside gene matches: 12. From germline, CDR1 is SGHDT and CDR2 YYEEEE. The CDR3 has 16 amino acids. The chain's CDR3 is CASSPPGRGGGDTQYF. For the CDR3, the DNA is TGTGCCAGCAGCCCCCCCGGGAGGGGCGGAGGAGATACGCAGTATTTT.

This clonotype was seen many times. J is TRBJ1-1 and V is TRBV20-1; D may be TRBD1 (5 bases). CDR3 length equals 13 residues. Germline V gene data show CDR1 as DFQATT and CDR2 as SNEGSKA (reference sequence). Trimming removed 0 bases from V and 10 bases from J, with 15 bases in between. CDR3 nucleotides: TGCAGTGCTAGAGAAGGAGGGGTTTTCGGAGCTTTCTTT. This translates into CSAREGGVFGAFF.